This T cell receptor (beta chain) was captured by sequencing in a study of identical twins. Findings and limits, study-wide: Abundant beta clonotypes from cord blood bore fewer insertions; memory repertoires lacked this pattern. Twin pairs' shared out-of-frame alpha sequences were enriched in low generation probability.

A word on this clonotype: Its antigen remains unknown.

Template switching introduced a universal primer site, and the cDNA bore unique molecular identifiers. MiXCR, run by TCRdb on the 5' RACE reads, gives a single entry per CDR3 protein. The repertoire includes roughly 1,500,000 distinct CDR3 sequences, less than 40% of them detected once, and roughly 0.3% sits in the top ten. The CDR3 has 12 residues. V was cut by 3 bases and J by 7 bases, with 9 bases left in between. CDR1 ENHRY and CDR2 SYGVKD come from the germline V gene. The chain recombines TRBV10-3 with TRBJ1-1; D gene unclear. Sequences were obtained from cord blood. The clonotype comes from a newborn girl in good health. The CDR3 bases are TGTGCCATCAGTGACGGTTTGTGTGAAGCTTTCTTT. Translating gives CAISDGLCEAFF.